The sequence of this TCR beta chain was determined in a study of blood T cell repertoires in COVID-19. Profiled with immunoSEQ multiplex PCR; TCRdb holds only in-frame clones, not every one. The sample lists 200,000 to 250,000 clones; 75% to 90% were seen once. Trimming took off 0 bases at V and 4 bases at J, with 13 bases between the two ends. Germline-derived CDR1 and CDR2 are LGHNA and YNFKEQ. This CDR3 spans 16 amino acids. The sequenced sample was PBMCs or T cells enriched from blood (not recorded which). V gene TRBV4-2 combines with J gene TRBJ2-1, with D uncertain. The receptor comes from a woman in her forties with acute COVID-19. Here the CDR3 reads CASSQDTNEAYNEQFF. DNA for the CDR3: TGTGCCAGCAGCCAAGATACAAACGAGGCTTACAATGAGCAGTTCTTC.